Below are 20 T cell receptor beta chains sequenced from a single sample in a study of cytomegalovirus exposure and HLA in healthy donors. The PCR had 60 Vbeta and 13 Jbeta primers. Sequenced by immunoSEQ multiplex PCR; TCRdb stores in-frame clones only, minus some. This sample carries approximately 150,000 clones, approximately 78% of them seen once, and the ten largest clones take about 2.2%. Sequenced material: PBMCs. The receptors were gathered from a young woman in good health and CMV-seropositive.

This clone came up a few times. This rearrangement joins TRBV5-1 to TRBJ1-1, with D possibly matching TRBD1 (6 bases). Deletions cut 2 bases from V and 3 bases from J, with 17 bases between. The CDR3 consists of 16 residues. Germline lookup yields CDR1 SGHRS and CDR2 YFSETQ. Here the CDR3 reads CASSFKGQSLDTEAFF. CDR3 DNA: TGCGCCAGCAGCTTTAAAGGACAGAGCCTAGACACTGAAGCTTTCTTT.

CDR3 sequence: CASSRANEQFF. CDR3 nucleotide sequence: TGTGCCAGCAGCAGGGCAAATGAGCAGTTCTTC. The rearrangement links TRBV6-1 to TRBJ2-1, with TRBD1 as a possible D gene (5 bases). The CDR3 spans 11 residues. Trimming removed 6 bases from V and 7 bases from J, with 7 bases in between. CDR1 and CDR2 from the germline V gene are MNHNS and SASEGT.

This clone was recorded only once. V and J are TRBV15 and TRBJ2-7; TRBD1 agrees at 9 bases. Germline V CDR1 and CDR2: LNHNV, YYDKDF (reference sequence). This CDR3 contains 15 residues. V was pared by 0 bases and J by 6 bases, with 6 bases of the junction left unmatched. In DNA form, the CDR3 reads TGTGCCACCAGCAGAGAGCCGACAGGGGGAATCGAGCAGTACTTC. This translates into CATSREPTGGIEQYF.

The V and J genes are TRBV4-3 and TRBJ2-3; 7 bases agree with TRBD2. This CDR3 has 16 residues. V trimming: 0 bases; J trimming: 5 bases; junction bases outside the gene matches: 8. Germline values: CDR1 LGHNA, CDR2 YSLEER. CDR3 region: CASSQDPGREGDTQYF. As DNA, the CDR3 is TGCGCCAGCAGCCAAGATCCGGGCAGGGAGGGAGATACGCAGTATTTT.

The chain carries TRBV7-6 and TRBJ2-2, with 12 bases that match TRBD2. The germline V gene has CDR1 SGHVS and CDR2 FNYEAQ. This CDR3 region has 15 residues. V lost 2 bases to trimming and J lost 6 bases; unmatched junction nucleotides: 1. In DNA form, the CDR3 reads TGTGCCAGCAGCTTATCTAGCGGGGGGGCCGGGGAGCTGTTTTTT. This gives the protein CASSLSSGGAGELFF.

The chain combines TRBV6-5 with TRBJ1-3; no definite D call. Per germline, CDR1 MNHEY and CDR2 SVGAGI. The germline V and J ends were trimmed by 6 bases and 3 bases, with 15 bases remaining between them. The CDR3 has 15 amino acids. CDR3 sequence reads: CASRSPTGYGNTIYF. Written as DNA, the CDR3 is TGTGCCAGCAGATCACCCACGGGGTATGGAAACACCATATATTTT.

The rearrangement links TRBV6-1 to TRBJ2-7; 8 bases match TRBD2. V trimming: 2 bases; J trimming: 6 bases; junction bases outside the gene matches: 12. This CDR3 region has 16 residues. Germline loops: CDR1 MNHNS, CDR2 SASEGT. Here the CDR3 DNA reads TGTGCCAGCAGTGAATATGACGGCGGGGGGAGCTCCGAGCAGTACTTC. This translates into CASSEYDGGGSSEQYF.

V and J are TRBV5-4 and TRBJ1-2, with D perhaps TRBD1 (5 bases). The V end was cut by 3 bases, the J end by 6 bases, with 15 bases between. CDR3 length: 14 residues. Germline V gene lookup returns CDR1 SGHNT and CDR2 YYREEE (reference sequence). The CDR3 nucleotides read TGTGCCAGCAGCTCGGCCTCAACGGGGGATGGCTACACCTTC. This encodes CASSSASTGDGYTF.

This chain joins TRBV27 and TRBJ2-7, with 7 positions matching TRBD1. After removal of 3 bases from V and 2 bases from J, the junction contained 7 bases not matched to a gene. From germline, CDR1 is MNHEY and CDR2 SMNVEV (reference sequence). The CDR3 extends over 15 amino acids. CDR3 in DNA: TGTGCCAGCAGTTTCACAGGGGTAAGCACCTACGAGCAGTACTTC. This gives the protein CASSFTGVSTYEQYF.

CDR3 nucleotide sequence: TGTGCCGGACTCGCCCCCGCCGGTAACACCATATATTTT. This sequence encodes CAGLAPAGNTIYF. The chain uses TRBV6-1 and TRBJ1-3; D gene uncertain. The CDR3 has 13 residues. Germline V gives CDR1 MNHNS, CDR2 SASEGT. Trimming cost V 11 bases and J 7 bases, with 18 bases left between them.

The chain has TRBV7-9 and TRBJ2-3; 15 nucleotides line up with TRBD2. This CDR3 has 19 residues. Germline loops: CDR1 SEHNR, CDR2 FQNEAQ (reference sequence). Unmatched junction bases numbered 9, after V lost 5 bases and J lost 0 bases. CDR3 nucleotide sequence: TGTGCCAGCAGCCGGACTAGCGGGGGGGCCTTCTCTAGCACAGATACGCAGTATTTT. Translating gives CASSRTSGGAFSSTDTQYF. Using reference TRBV7-9 and TRBJ2-3 for the parts outside the CDR3, the full variable domain is DTGVSQNPRHKITKRGQNVTFRCDPISEHNRLYWYRQTLGQGPEFLTYFQNEAQLEKSRLLSDRFSAERPKGSFSTLEIQRTEQGDSAMYLCASSRTSGGAFSSTDTQYFGPGTRLTVL.

The genes are TRBV6-1 and TRBJ1-2; D is undetermined. V was trimmed by 2 bases and J by 4 bases, leaving 8 bases between them. The CDR3 totals 13 residues. The germline V gene encodes CDR1 MNHNS and CDR2 SASEGT. DNA of the CDR3: TGTGCCAGCAGTGAAAGCGAGGCCTATGGCTACACCTTC. It yields the protein CASSESEAYGYTF.

The chain employs TRBV4-2 and TRBJ2-5; 13 nucleotides line up with TRBD2. The length of the CDR3 is 15 residues. With V trimmed by 4 bases and J by 3 bases, 2 bases remained unmatched. Germline CDR1 LGHNA, CDR2 YNFKEQ. The CDR3 sequence: CASSPGLAGEETQYF. The CDR3 region has the DNA TGTGCCAGCAGCCCCGGACTAGCGGGGGAAGAGACCCAGTACTTC.

The genes are TRBV5-1 and TRBJ1-1, with D perhaps matching TRBD1 (5 bases). Germline CDR1 reads SGHRS; CDR2 reads YFSETQ. This CDR3 spans 15 amino acids. Trimming shortened V by 0 bases and J by 3 bases, and 12 bases separated the two germline ends. CDR3 protein: CASSLGAGKHTEAFF. For the CDR3, the DNA is TGCGCCAGCAGCTTGGGGGCAGGGAAGCACACTGAAGCTTTCTTT.

The chain joins TRBV6-5 to TRBJ1-5, with D perhaps TRBD1 (5 bases). Trimming left V 11 bases short and J 0 bases short, with 17 bases between. This CDR3 is built from 15 residues. The germline V gene encodes CDR1 MNHEY and CDR2 SVGAGI. The CDR3 protein is CAARPTTDSNQPQHF. The CDR3 nucleotides read TGTGCCGCCCGCCCCACGACAGATAGCAATCAGCCCCAGCATTTT.

This clone was counted only a few times. The chain recombines TRBV2 with TRBJ1-2; D perhaps matches TRBD1 (5 bases). The V gene's germline CDR1 is SNHLY and CDR2 FYNNEI. This CDR3 region has 14 residues. The V gene lost 5 bases and the J gene lost 5 bases, with 15 bases spanning the gap. The CDR3 DNA is TGTGCCAGCAGTCTTATGACAGCACGGTATGGCTACACCTTC. Translation gives CASSLMTARYGYTF.

The chain carries TRBV19 and TRBJ1-1, with a weak D call TRBD1 (5 bases). Germline V CDR1 and CDR2: LNHDA, SQIVND (reference sequence). V was clipped by 3 bases and J by 0 bases, with 11 bases between them. This CDR3 spans 15 amino acids. CDR3 residues: CASSMGGRVNTEAFF. The DNA of the CDR3 is TGTGCCAGTAGTATGGGTGGCAGGGTGAACACTGAAGCTTTCTTT.

V usage is TRBV6-1 and J usage is TRBJ2-7, with 9 bases identical to TRBD1. The CDR3 spans 15 residues. V was pared by 2 bases and J by 5 bases, with 7 bases of the junction left unmatched. Germline V gene sequence: CDR1 MNHNS, CDR2 SASEGT. This CDR3 reads CASSELGTGPHEQYF. The CDR3 bases are TGTGCCAGCAGTGAATTAGGGACAGGGCCCCACGAGCAGTACTTC.

This chain links TRBV19 with TRBJ1-2; 8 nucleotides agree with TRBD1. The CDR3 sequence is 13 residues long. After removal of 6 bases from V and 6 bases from J, the junction contained 6 bases not matched to a gene. Germline CDR1 reads LNHDA; CDR2 reads SQIVND (reference sequence). The CDR3 is CASRTDRGHGYTF. The CDR3, as DNA: TGTGCCAGTAGGACCGACAGGGGACATGGCTACACCTTC.

V is TRBV19 and J is TRBJ1-5; the match to TRBD1 covers 7 bases. The V gene's germline CDR1 is LNHDA and CDR2 SQIVND (reference sequence). The ends lost 5 bases at V and 9 bases at J; junction bases unmatched: 16. CDR3 length: 16 residues. The CDR3 sequence is CASSLWGQLSDRPQHF. The CDR3 DNA reads as TGTGCCAGTAGTCTATGGGGACAGCTCAGCGATCGGCCCCAGCATTTT.